This TCR beta chain was captured by sequencing in a study of blood T cells in healthy people across ages. Study outcomes and limitations: When one million T cells were used, diversity estimates were thought to be underestimates.

The CDR3 has 19 amino acids. The V end was cut by 8 bases, the J end by 4 bases, with 32 bases between. In germline, CDR1 is MNHEY, CDR2 SMNVEV (reference sequence). Primed by a sample-barcoded 5' primer and a J-beta primer mix, a second PCR proceeded for 7 to 11 cycles. In TCRdb, the 5' RACE reads were re-called with MiXCR into one record per CDR3 protein. The data show just over 1 million distinct CDR3 sequences, 45% seen once. The table lists this clonotype with many counts. Its antigen is as yet unknown. The TCR sequence derives from a woman between 55 and 75 years old in good health. Specimen: blood. V usage is TRBV27 and J usage is TRBJ1-1; the D gene is possibly TRBD1 (6 bases). The CDR3 region has the DNA TGTGCCAGCCGCACCCATCCAGGGGCACGGATTTCGCCCAGCACTGAAGCTTTCTTT. This codes for CASRTHPGARISPSTEAFF.